The sequence of this T cell receptor beta chain was determined in a study of blood T cell repertoires in COVID-19 (TCRdb year 2020). Turning to the overall study: The collaborator samples originated in the United States, Italy and Spain and spanned the acute and convalescent phases of COVID-19. Samples were obtained from the ongoing ImmuneRACE study (first 160 participants) and from about 1,300 subjects provided by 6 global collaborators. HLA class I and class II types, where available, came from metadata supplied by the sample provider rather than from assay-based typing. Sample metadata almost always included a de-identified subject ID, COVID-19 status, age in years and sex. The material from the prospective study consisted of cDNA or gDNA derived from T cells, B-cell-depleted T cells, or PBMCs. The repertoires were released in a freely available public database intended as a resource for research on the immune response to SARS-CoV-2. The dataset comprised deeply sampled blood TCRbeta repertoires from subjects exposed to, actively infected with, or recovered from COVID-19. Summary of the overall study and its limitations: The quantity of clinical and demographic metadata differed by source and by participant and was supplied without curation.

As to this clone: It lacks a known antigen. No qualities accompany the bases; no much larger clone lies one base away.

Germline trimming: 7 bases from V, 4 bases from J; junction bases outside gene matches: 8. As encoded in the germline V gene, CDR1 is SQVTM while CDR2 is ANQGSEA. The CDR3 has 14 amino acids, counting the end cysteine and phenylalanine. Just CDR3 DNA is preserved here, 42 bases in frame from base 1. At one collaborating source in Seattle, patients were enrolled during active infection and were followed longitudinally through the course of disease. Each collaborating institution followed its own protocols to collect whole blood in K2EDTA tubes. Collaborator samples were shipped for TCRbeta analysis as frozen whole blood, isolated PBMCs, or DNA extracted from either sample type. The immunoSEQ Assay, a bias-controlled multiplex PCR, was used to amplify TCRbeta CDR3 regions from genomic DNA. The study's processing was this. The number of nucleated cells in each sample was estimated by amplification of reference gene primers within the assay. Sequence reads were collapsed and filtered to measure the absolute abundance of every unique TCRbeta CDR3 rearrangement. For each sample, productive Simpson clonality was calculated as the square root of Simpson's diversity index over productive rearrangements. Held by TCRdb, this immuneACCESS table contains in-frame sequences only and omits some clones. Under half of the omission traces to an unresolved V gene where checked; the cause of the rest is unknown. V and J calls and clone size are as listed in that table; D and trimming were resolved from the DNA. The sample table records fewer than 300,000 clones; around 90% of these occur just once. The top ten clones comprise around 5.8% of the sample.

The chain is made from TRBV29-1 and TRBJ2-1, with 9 middle bases fitting TRBD1. This receptor was identified in a woman aged 45-60 years with COVID-19, enrolled during active disease. The sample was peripheral blood. The DNA sequence is as follows: TGCAGCGCTAGTAGGGGACAGGGTTACAATGAGCAGTTCTTC. The encoded protein is CSASRGQGYNEQFF.